This TCR beta chain was retrieved from a study of shared clonotypes between healthy human individuals. In the original analysis: Junction-only sequences produced by ImmunoSEQ had no quality scores, so filtering differed. Clones were read by immunoSEQ multiplex PCR, and TCRdb kept only the in-frame ones, dropping some. V and J calls and clone size are those listed in that table; D and trimming were worked out from the DNA. The sample lists 1.5 million to 2.5 million clones, about 95% occurring once. V lost 5 bases to trimming and J lost 0 bases; unmatched junction nucleotides: 9. Per germline, CDR1 SQVTM and CDR2 ANQGSEA. CDR3 length: 15 amino acids. General study points: Across subsets, estimated richness was generally greater for naive than for memory populations. The donor pool, a small one, limited the genetic and exposure-history diversity represented.

Note on this clone: Its specificity is not known.

Naive CD8 cells were CD45RO-negative, positively selected for CCR7, excluding terminally differentiated effector memory CD45RA+ cells. Donation came from healthy HIV-negative adults that had no recent acute infections or vaccinations. The source of this sequence is a man aged 18 to 30 in good health. Sequencing was performed on naive CD8+ T cells sorted from blood. V and J are TRBV29-1 and TRBJ1-2; 7 bases align to TRBD1. The CDR3 loop reads CSVRGGAAANYGYTF. CDR3 bases: TGCAGCGTTCGAGGGGGCGCAGCAGCTAACTATGGCTACACCTTC.